This is a list of T cell receptor beta chains from one sample in a study of blood T cell repertoires in COVID-19. Measured with immunoSEQ multiplex PCR; TCRdb has only the in-frame clones, and not every one. In the table there are 150,000 or so clones, approximately 82% of which are singletons. Sequenced material: peripheral blood. The source is a human donor with acute or convalescent COVID-19. The donor label of this sample is uncertain. The conserved cysteine and the conserved F or W are not part of the CDR3 here. Each record gives: V gene, CDR3 protein.

TRBV5-6	ASSRGATGGVDGYT
TRBV18	ASQPGTNEKLF
TRBV5-1	ASSLGTGGAQQY
TRBV19	ASSPLTPSSYNEQF
TRBV7-2	ASSPFVFNYGYT
TRBV5-6	ASSFYGTPTDEQY
TRBV5-1	ASSLPQGSSYNEQF
TRBV6-4	ASSDSTGVNTIY
TRBV2	ASSEYRDYGYT
TRBV3-1/TRBV3-2	ASSRGLGDTEAF
TRBV28	ASSFPDRHYGYT
TRBV30	AWSVSTVDNSPLH
TRBV2	ASSLLQTGSNEKLF
TRBV5-4	ASSLELSDTQY
TRBV19	ASRGSSYEQY
TRBV19	ASSRGFGANVLT
TRBV2	ASSGVQGYGYT
TRBV30	AWSVLDEKLF
TRBV29-1	SVQAGHNQPQH
TRBV7-3	ASSLLSAVNNSPLH
TRBV4-2	ASSQDGRGTTEAF
TRBV2	ASSEGTAHSGNTIY
TRBV18	ASSPGGYGSSYNSPLH
TRBV30	AWRSSGYDYGYT
TRBV10-2	ASTGQSSTDTQY
TRBV6-1	ASSEGNRVLVLAF
TRBV12-5	ASGLARGGGRLSETQY
TRBV19	ASSTGKDEQF
TRBV28	ASSFSKGQGNSPLH
TRBV19	ASSIMSSNNEQF
TRBV6-5	ASRLGTFTDTQY
TRBV7-2	ASSLGRNTDTQY
TRBV10-3	AISAPPIDTQY
TRBV29-1	SVRSGQVNTEAF
TRBV7-3	ASSSTGTPDTEAF
TRBV23-1	ASPAFRRDRENTEAF
TRBV7-8	ASSLGTANTGELF
TRBV19	ASMGQLNTEAF
TRBV10-3	AISELPGGVHTEAF
TRBV29-1	SAQRGYDTEAF
TRBV6-5	ASSYRDRGVYEQY